This T cell receptor beta chain was observed in a study of T cells in localized non-small cell lung cancer. Concerning this clone itself: Its antigen remains unknown.

V gave up 4 bases and J gave up 7 bases, with 11 bases separating them. This CDR3 spans 13 amino acids. Per germline, CDR1 SGHAT and CDR2 FQNNGV. Findings and limits, study-wide: Longer overall survival was associated with a higher density of T cells in the blood.

Clones were sequenced by immunoSEQ multiplex PCR, and TCRdb holds only the in-frame ones, with some missing. The sample carries approximately 54,000 clones, just over 85% recorded once. The sample consisted of peripheral blood, taken before any cancer treatment. This TCR came from a woman aged 35-70 years with stage I lung adenocarcinoma. This chain links TRBV11-2 with TRBJ2-1; D is uncertain. The CDR3 is CASSYDPRNEQFF. The CDR3 coding sequence is TGTGCCAGCAGCTATGACCCACGTAATGAGCAGTTCTTC. The whole variable domain, remainder taken from reference TRBV11-2 and TRBJ2-1, is EAGVAQSPRYKIIEKRQSVAFWCNPISGHATLYWYQQILGQGPKLLIQFQNNGVVDDSQLPKDRFSAERLKGVDSTLKIQPAKLEDSAVYLCASSYDPRNEQFFGPGTRLTVL.